This T cell receptor (beta chain) came from a study of OX40 agonist ivuxolimab in advanced cancers. Notes on the study in general: In CD8+ T cells, expanded clones were on average more numerous than in CD4+.

Clones were sequenced by immunoSEQ multiplex PCR, and TCRdb holds only the in-frame ones, with some missing. The sample records some 37,000 clones, 82% being singletons. The CDR3 length is 18 residues. CDR1 is MDHEN and CDR2 is SYDVKM in the germline V gene. The germline V and J ends were trimmed by 4 bases and 4 bases, with 24 bases remaining between them. With regard to this clone: Its target is not known.

The rearrangement links TRBV28 to TRBJ2-3; D might be TRBD1 or TRBD2, each matching 5 bases. The starting material was CD4+ or CD8+ T cells sorted from blood, obtained in a trial of the OX40 agonist ivuxolimab. The receptor was isolated from an adult with an advanced solid tumor such as melanoma, head and neck, liver or kidney cancer. The CDR3 bases are TGTGCCAGCAGTTCCTACTTCAGCTTTGAGGGGAGCGCAGATACGCAGTATTTT. Residues: CASSSYFSFEGSADTQYF. Full variable domain (missing parts from reference TRBV28 and TRBJ2-3): DVKVTQSSRYLVKRTGEKVFLECVQDMDHENMFWYRQDPGLGLRLIYFSYDVKMKEKGDIPEGYSVSREKKERFSLILESASTNQTSMYLCASSSYFSFEGSADTQYFGPGTRLTVL.